The present T cell receptor beta chain was sequenced within a study of CD8+ T cells in alopecia areata. Regarding the study as a whole: An increase in clonality over normal scalp was evident in lesional scalp, especially alopecia totalis/universalis.

It was cDNA, reverse transcribed from extracted RNA, that served as the sequencing template. Some clones are missing from TCRdb's copy, which holds only in-frame ones; the method was immunoSEQ multiplex PCR. The data hold tens of thousands of clones, with just over 70% observed a single time. Trimming at V came to 5 bases and at J to 5 bases, leaving 7 bases not matched to a gene. Germline loops: CDR1 SGHAT, CDR2 FQNNGV. CDR3 length: 15 residues. A few counts support this clone. What it binds is unknown. The sample's treatment: oral pan-JAK inhibitor, 5-10 mg twice daily. Individuals with alopecia areata gave both lesional scalp punch biopsies and peripheral blood for collection. Cell sorting was applied to PBMCs, and CD4+ and CD8+ T cells were collected.

The source material was CD8+ T cells sorted from blood, sampled around week 44, from a patient treated with tofacitinib. The origin of this receptor is a human donor with alopecia areata. The gene calls are TRBV11-2 and TRBJ2-7; 12 positions match TRBD2. CDR3 amino acids: CASSHPGLAGHEQYF. The CDR3 region has the DNA TGTGCCAGCAGCCATCCGGGACTAGCGGGCCACGAGCAGTACTTC.